The 4 T cell receptor beta chains given below trace back to one sample, sequenced in a study of blood T cells in healthy people across ages. Alongside a J-beta primer mix, a sample-barcoded 5' primer served in a second PCR lasting about 6 to 12 cycles. Using its own MiXCR run on the 5' RACE reads, TCRdb lists one record per CDR3 protein. The sample contains around 700,000 distinct CDR3 sequences, 25% of which appear only once. These data are also associated with another study on T cells of mothers and their children.

Material for sequencing was blood. These TCRs come from a boy aged 5-17 years in good health.

This clonotype has just a few counts. The junction departs from germline at one end; a sequencing error may be responsible. This sequence joins TRBV20-1 and TRBJ2-5, with TRBD2 identical over 14 bases. The closer fit of TRBJ2-1 to the DNA end suggests the J call may be wrong. This CDR3 has 18 residues. In germline, CDR1 is DFQATT, CDR2 SNEGSKA (reference sequence). The CDR3 DNA reads as TGCAGTGCTAGACCTGGGACTAGCGGGAGACGGTACTACGATGAGCAGTTCTTC. Protein product: CSARPGTSGRRYYDEQFF.

The rearrangement uses TRBV6-5 and TRBJ1-2; a possible D gene is TRBD1 (6 bases). Germline V gene lookup returns CDR1 MNHEY and CDR2 SVGAGI. V was clipped by 6 bases and J by 8 bases, with 16 bases between them. This CDR3 has 13 residues. The CDR3 spells CASRPTGTGGYTF. CDR3 in DNA: TGTGCCAGCAGGCCAACAGGGACGGGGGGCTACACCTTC.

V and J are TRBV28 and TRBJ1-4, with unresolved D. V shed 6 bases and J shed 8 bases, with 7 bases lying between them. The germline V gene encodes CDR1 MDHEN and CDR2 SYDVKM. This CDR3 contains 11 residues. The CDR3 loop is CASSDEEKLFF. The CDR3 DNA is TGTGCCAGCAGCGACGAGGAAAAACTGTTTTTT.

This clonotype has only a few counts. The V call is TRBV7-2, the J call TRBJ1-3, with 7 bases aligning to TRBD1. The CDR3 spans 16 residues. V lost 0 bases and J lost 0; bases outside the gene matches: 2. Germline lookup yields CDR1 SGHTA and CDR2 FQGNSA. The CDR3 here is CASSLAGQRSGNTIYF. CDR3 in DNA: TGTGCCAGCAGCTTAGCGGGACAGCGCTCTGGAAACACCATATATTTT.